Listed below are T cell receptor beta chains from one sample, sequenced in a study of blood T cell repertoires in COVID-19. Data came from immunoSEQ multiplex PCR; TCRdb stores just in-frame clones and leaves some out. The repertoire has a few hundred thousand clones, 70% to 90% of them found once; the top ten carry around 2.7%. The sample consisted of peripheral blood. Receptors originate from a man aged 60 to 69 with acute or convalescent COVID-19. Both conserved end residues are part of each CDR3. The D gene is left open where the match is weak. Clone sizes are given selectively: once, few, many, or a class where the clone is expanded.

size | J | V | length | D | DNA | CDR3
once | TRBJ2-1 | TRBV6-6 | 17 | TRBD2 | TGTGCCAGCAGTCCCCTTCCACTAGCGGGGGGGCCCAGTGAGCAGTTCTTC | CASSPLPLAGGPSEQFF
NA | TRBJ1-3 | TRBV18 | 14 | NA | TGTGCCAGCTCCCTGGACTATCGTGGAAACACCATATATTTT | CASSLDYRGNTIYF
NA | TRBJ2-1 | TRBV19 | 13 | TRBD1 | TGTGCCAGTGGCGAGGGGGCCATCAATGAGCAGTTCTTC | CASGEGAINEQFF
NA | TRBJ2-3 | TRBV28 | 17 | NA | TGTGCCAGCAGTTCTATAAGACGGACTTTTTTCGCAGATACGCAGTATTTT | CASSSIRRTFFADTQYF
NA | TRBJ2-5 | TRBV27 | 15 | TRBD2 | TGTGCCAGCCGGCCAATGGGGGGGGGACCACGGACCCAGTACTTC | CASRPMGGGPRTQYF
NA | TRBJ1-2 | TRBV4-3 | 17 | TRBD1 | TGCGCCAGCAGCCCGACACAGGGACAGAGCACTAACTATGGCTACACCTTC | CASSPTQGQSTNYGYTF
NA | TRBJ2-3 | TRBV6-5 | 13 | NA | TGTGCCAGCAGTTACTCAAGGGGAGATACGCAGTATTTT | CASSYSRGDTQYF
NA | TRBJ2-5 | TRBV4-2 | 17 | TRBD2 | TGTGCCAGCAGCCAAGATCTAGCGGGGGGGCCAAGAGAGACCCAGTACTTC | CASSQDLAGGPRETQYF
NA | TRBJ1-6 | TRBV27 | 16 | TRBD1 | TGTGCCAGCAGTTTGCAGGGGACAGGGGGCAATTCACCCCTCCACTTT | CASSLQGTGGNSPLHF
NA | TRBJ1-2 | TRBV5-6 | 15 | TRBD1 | TGTGCCAGCAGCTGGAGGGACAGGGAATATAATGGCTACACCTTC | CASSWRDREYNGYTF
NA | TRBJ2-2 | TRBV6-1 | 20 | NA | TGTGCCAGCAGTGAAGCGGGGAGACAGAACAGGGCTTCGAACACCGGGGAGCTGTTTTTT | CASSEAGRQNRASNTGELFF
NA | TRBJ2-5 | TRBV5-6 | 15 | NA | TGTGCCAGCAGCCGCCGGACAGTGGGGCAGGAGACCCAGTACTTC | CASSRRTVGQETQYF
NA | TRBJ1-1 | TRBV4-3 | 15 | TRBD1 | TGCGCCAGCAGCCAAGTCGGGACAGCGAACACTGAAGCTTTCTTT | CASSQVGTANTEAFF
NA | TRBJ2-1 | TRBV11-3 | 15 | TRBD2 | TGTGCCAGCAGCCCCCGGGCGGGGGTTTCTGGTGAGCAGTTCTTC | CASSPRAGVSGEQFF
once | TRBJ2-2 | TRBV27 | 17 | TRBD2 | TGTGCCAGCAGTTTGCGACTAGCGGGGGGACTGGCCGGGGAGCTGTTTTTT | CASSLRLAGGLAGELFF
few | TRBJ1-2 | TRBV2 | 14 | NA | TGTGCCAGCAGTGCCGAGGGAGCTAACTATGGCTACACCTTC | CASSAEGANYGYTF
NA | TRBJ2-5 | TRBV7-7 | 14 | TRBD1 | TGTGCCAGCAGCTTAAAGGGGGCTCTGGAGACCCAGTACTTC | CASSLKGALETQYF
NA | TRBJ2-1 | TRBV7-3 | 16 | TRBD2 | TGTGCCAGCAGCCCCCATGGGGCGGGGGTGAGGAATGAGCAGTTCTTC | CASSPHGAGVRNEQFF
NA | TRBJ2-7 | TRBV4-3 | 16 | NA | TGCGCCAGCAGCCAAGAGGAAGAAGGGGCCCGAGGCGAGCAGTACTTC | CASSQEEEGARGEQYF
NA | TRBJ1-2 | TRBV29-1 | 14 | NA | TGCAGCGTTGGTTCTGGGCCTCCGGTCTATGGCTACACCTTC | CSVGSGPPVYGYTF
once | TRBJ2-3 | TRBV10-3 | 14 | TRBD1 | TGTGCCATCAGTAGGGACAGCCCCACAGATACGCAGTATTTT | CAISRDSPTDTQYF
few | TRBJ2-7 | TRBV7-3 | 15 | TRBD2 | TGTGCCAGCAGCCCCGGGGGGGGCCCCACCTACGAGCAGTACTTC | CASSPGGGPTYEQYF
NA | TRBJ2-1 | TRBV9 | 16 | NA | TGTGCCAGCAGCGTAGATGGTAGCCCCGTTTACAATGAGCAGTTCTTC | CASSVDGSPVYNEQFF
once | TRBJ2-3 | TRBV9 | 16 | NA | TGTGCCAGCAGCGTAAGAGAGGCCAGGGTGACAGATACGCAGTATTTT | CASSVREARVTDTQYF
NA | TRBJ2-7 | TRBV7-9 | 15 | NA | TGTGCCAGCACCCTGGCGAGCAGGGCGGACTACGAGCAGTACTTC | CASTLASRADYEQYF
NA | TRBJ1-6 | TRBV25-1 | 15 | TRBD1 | TGTGCCAGCAGTGACAGACAGGGGAGGGATTCACCCCTCCACTTT | CASSDRQGRDSPLHF
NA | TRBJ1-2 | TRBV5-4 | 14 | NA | TGTGCCAGCAGCTTGAAGAGCGCCGACTATGGCTACACCTTC | CASSLKSADYGYTF
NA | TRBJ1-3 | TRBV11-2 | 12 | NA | TGTGCCAGCAGCTTAGTATTAAACACCATATATTTT | CASSLVLNTIYF
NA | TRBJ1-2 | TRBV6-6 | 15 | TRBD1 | TGTGCCAGCAGTCCCGGACAGGCGCCCTACTATGGCTACACCTTC | CASSPGQAPYYGYTF
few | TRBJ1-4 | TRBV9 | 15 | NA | TGTGCCAGCACCCCTGGTGACAGGACTAATGAAAAACTGTTTTTT | CASTPGDRTNEKLFF
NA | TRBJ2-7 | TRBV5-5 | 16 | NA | TGTGCCAGCAGACTAGCACTACAGGGGACTCCCTACGAGCAGTACTTC | CASRLALQGTPYEQYF
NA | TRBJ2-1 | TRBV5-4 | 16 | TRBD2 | TGTGCCAGCAGCCGGCAAAAGCGGGGGGCCCAAAATGAGCAGTTCTTC | CASSRQKRGAQNEQFF
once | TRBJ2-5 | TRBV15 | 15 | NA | TGTGCCACCAGCAGAACTCCGTCAGGGCGAGAGACCCAGTACTTC | CATSRTPSGRETQYF
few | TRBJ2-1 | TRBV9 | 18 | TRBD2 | TGTGCCAGCAGCGTAGGAGGGACTAGCGGGGGGCCGGGGGATGAGCAGTTCTTC | CASSVGGTSGGPGDEQFF
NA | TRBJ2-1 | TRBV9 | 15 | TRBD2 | TGTGCCAGCAGTGAGGGAGGACTAGTGAGGAATGAGCAGTTCTTC | CASSEGGLVRNEQFF
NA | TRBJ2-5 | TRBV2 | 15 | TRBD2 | TGTGCCAGCAGCGCGGGACTAGTAAGCCAAGAGACCCAGTACTTC | CASSAGLVSQETQYF
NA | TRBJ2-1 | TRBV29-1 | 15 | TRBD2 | TGCAGCGTTGAAGAGGGGACTAGCTCCTACAATGAGCAGTTCTTC | CSVEEGTSSYNEQFF
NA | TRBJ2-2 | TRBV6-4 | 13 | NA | TGTGCCAGCAGTGCATTCGGGGACGGGGAGCTGTTTTTT | CASSAFGDGELFF
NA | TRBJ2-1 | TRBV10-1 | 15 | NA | TGCGCCAGCAGTGATCCCTGGAGCTCCTACAATGAGCAGTTCTTC | CASSDPWSSYNEQFF
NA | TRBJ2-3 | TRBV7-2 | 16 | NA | TGTGCCAGCAGCTTAGTTGCGGCAGGGGCCACAGATACGCAGTATTTT | CASSLVAAGATDTQYF
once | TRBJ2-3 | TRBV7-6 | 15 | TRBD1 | TGTGCCAGCAGCTTAGGGACAGGGTGGGCGGATACGCAGTATTTT | CASSLGTGWADTQYF
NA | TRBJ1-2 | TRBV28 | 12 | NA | TGTGCCGAGGGGACTATCATAGGTGGCTACACCTTC | CAEGTIIGGYTF
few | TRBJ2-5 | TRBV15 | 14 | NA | TGTGCCACCAGCAGAGTAGTAGACAGGGAGACCCAGTACTTC | CATSRVVDRETQYF
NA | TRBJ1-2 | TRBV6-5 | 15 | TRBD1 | TGTGCCAGCAGCCAAGAGGGACAGCCAAGGGGGGGCTACACCTTC | CASSQEGQPRGGYTF
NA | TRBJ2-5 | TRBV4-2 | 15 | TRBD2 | TGTGCCAGCGCCCCCCAGGGCGGGGGGCAAGAGACCCAGTACTTC | CASAPQGGGQETQYF
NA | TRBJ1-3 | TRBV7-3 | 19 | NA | TGTGCCAGCAGCTTAAGAGACAGGTCCCTCTTAAAGTCTGGAAACACCATATATTTT | CASSLRDRSLLKSGNTIYF
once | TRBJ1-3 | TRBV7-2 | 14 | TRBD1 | TGTGCCAGCAGCTTGGGACAGTATGGAAACACCATATATTTT | CASSLGQYGNTIYF
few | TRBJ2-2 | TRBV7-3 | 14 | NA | TGTGCCAGCAGCTTAACCCCAGGGACCGGGGAGCTGTTTTTT | CASSLTPGTGELFF
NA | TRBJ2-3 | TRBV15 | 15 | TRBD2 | TGTGCCACCAGCAGAGGGGGAGGGGGCACAGATACGCAGTATTTT | CATSRGGGGTDTQYF
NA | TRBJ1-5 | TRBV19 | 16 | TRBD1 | TGTGCCAGTATGGGTTTGGGACAGGGGGGCAATCAGCCCCAGCATTTT | CASMGLGQGGNQPQHF
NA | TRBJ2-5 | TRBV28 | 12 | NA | TGTGCCAGCAGGCAGGGCGCGGAGACCCAGTACTTC | CASRQGAETQYF
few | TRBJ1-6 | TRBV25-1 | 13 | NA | TGTGCCAGCGATCCCAGTACCGATTCACCCCTCCACTTT | CASDPSTDSPLHF
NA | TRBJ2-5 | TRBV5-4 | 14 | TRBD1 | TGTGCCAGCAGCCCCCCGACAGGGGAAGAGACCCAGTACTTC | CASSPPTGEETQYF
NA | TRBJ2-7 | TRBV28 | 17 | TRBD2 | TGTGCCAGCAGTTTAACCTCTAGCGGGGGGAACCGTCACGAGCAGTACTTC | CASSLTSSGGNRHEQYF